One sample yielded the 15 T cell receptor beta chains listed below, sequenced in a study of T-cell reconstitution after alpha-beta-depleted transplantation in children listed by TCRdb under 2016. The library was produced with PCR. This sample was sequenced with an Illumina HiSeq 2500. To normalize quantification of the TCRbeta repertoire, the TCR libraries were built with molecular barcoding that relied on unique molecular identifiers. TCRdb reran the public reads through fastp at Q25 and MiXCR, keeping productive beta chains. Each entry is one CDR3 protein sequence, shown with its most common DNA and genes. This sample holds some 640,000 distinct CDR3 sequences; roughly 15% were observed only once. 0.8% to 1.1% of the sample goes to the ten largest clones. The specimen comprised PBMCs from the stem cell graft donor, sampled from the stem cell graft. Receptors originate from a human donor who donated a stem cell graft to a child with acute myeloid leukemia.

The CDR3 loop is CASSPRGGYTEAFF. The CDR3 nucleotides are TGCGCCAGCAGCCCGAGGGGGGGCTACACTGAAGCTTTCTTT. This chain links TRBV5-1 with TRBJ1-1; possibly TRBD1 for D (6 bases). Trimming cost V 4 bases and J 3 bases, with 13 bases left between them. CDR1 is SGHRS, CDR2 YFSETQ, per germline. The CDR3 length is 14 residues.

This clonotype was counted ten times or more. V is TRBV20-1 and J is TRBJ2-1; 7 nucleotides agree with TRBD1. The CDR3 extends over 18 amino acids. Trimming removed 1 base from V and 8 bases from J; junction bases left unmatched: 20. The germline CDR1 and CDR2 sequences are DFQATT and SNEGSKA (reference sequence). The CDR3 DNA follows: TGCAGTGCTAGAGCGCCCGGGACAGTCAGCCCCTTTCTAGATGAGCAGTTCTTC. Translation: CSARAPGTVSPFLDEQFF.

This clonotype showed up many times. The V gene is TRBV6-1, the J gene TRBJ2-7, with D possibly being TRBD1 (6 bases). V gave up 7 bases and J gave up 6 bases, with 13 bases separating them. Germline V gives CDR1 MNHNS, CDR2 SASEGT. The length of the CDR3 is 12 residues. In nucleotides, the CDR3 is TGTGCCAGCAAGCTGGGGGCGAGCGAGCAGTACGTC. Translated: CASKLGASEQYV.

Many counts were recorded for this clonotype. Germline and junction disagree at one end, which may indicate a read error. The J gene is TRBJ2-3, the V gene TRBV7-9, with 9 bases fitting TRBD1. This CDR3 is 15 amino acids long. Germline assignment: CDR1 SEHNR and CDR2 FQNEAQ (reference sequence). This CDR3 reads CASSLEQGATDTQYF. DNA for the CDR3: TGCGCCAGCAGCTTGGAACAGGGGGCAACAGATACGCAGTATTTT. The variable domain in full, with the rest retrieved from reference TRBV7-9 and TRBJ2-3, is DTGVSQNPRHKITKRGQNVTFRCDPISEHNRLYWYRQTLGQGPEFLTYFQNEAQLEKSRLLSDRFSAERPKGSFSTLEIQRTEQGDSAMYLCASSLEQGATDTQYFGPGTRLTVL.

Here the CDR3 DNA reads TGTGCCAGCAGTGGACAGGGCACAGATGAAAAACTGTTTTTT. Its translation is CASSGQGTDEKLFF. The chain is built from TRBV25-1 and TRBJ1-4; the match to TRBD1 covers 7 bases. Germline CDR1 and CDR2: MGHDK and SYGVNS. The CDR3 totals 14 residues. J gave up 6 bases and V 4 bases, and 5 bases lay outside the gene matches.

This clonotype was recorded at least ten times. The chain joins TRBV20-1 to TRBJ2-7, with 10 bases fitting TRBD1. Germline CDR1 reads DFQATT; CDR2 reads SNEGSKA (reference sequence). The CDR3 contains 14 residues. CDR3 nucleotides: TGCAGCGCCAAACCCGGGACAGGGGCGAACGAGCAGTACTTC. Protein product: CSAKPGTGANEQYF.

This clonotype was detected ten times or more. The chain has TRBV12-3 or TRBV12-4 and TRBJ2-1; D assignment may be TRBD1 or TRBD2 (6 bases each). The CDR3 is 15 residues long. Trimming took 5 bases from V and 5 from J, leaving 16 bases between them. CDR3 nucleotide sequence: TGTGCCAGCAGTCTGCGGGACATTACGAACAATGAGCAGTTCTTC. The encoded protein is CASSLRDITNNEQFF.

The V gene is TRBV7-2, the J gene TRBJ2-3, with 9 bases aligning to TRBD1. Germline CDR1 SGHTA, CDR2 FQGNSA. The junction had 5 bases not matched to a gene; V was cut back by 5 bases and J by 5 bases. The CDR3 covers 14 residues. CDR3 amino acids: CASSQGTGKDTQYF. The CDR3, as DNA: TGTGCCAGCAGCCAGGGGACAGGGAAAGATACGCAGTATTTT.

V is TRBV24-1 and J is TRBJ2-3; 10 nucleotides line up with TRBD2. The CDR3 runs 18 residues. The ends lost 2 bases at V and 2 bases at J; junction bases unmatched: 9. CDR1 is KGHDR, CDR2 SFDVKD, per germline. CDR3 in amino acids: CATSDSKKAGGITDTQYF. The CDR3 nucleotides read TGTGCCACCAGTGATTCTAAAAAAGCGGGGGGGATCACAGATACGCAGTATTTT.

This clonotype came up many times. The V gene is TRBV12-3 or TRBV12-4, the J gene TRBJ1-6; D is unclear. Trimming pared 6 bases from V and 7 bases from J, leaving 10 bases between. The CDR3 covers 13 residues. For the CDR3, the DNA is TGTGCCAGCAGCCCCCTGGCCAATTCACCCCTCCACTTT. Its translation is CASSPLANSPLHF.

This clonotype was recorded at least ten times. The genes are TRBV5-5 and TRBJ1-5; 7 nucleotides agree with TRBD1. This CDR3 spans 14 amino acids. CDR1 SGHKS and CDR2 YYEKEE come from the germline V gene (reference sequence). The ends lost 4 bases at V and 7 bases at J; junction bases unmatched: 8. The CDR3 DNA is TGTGCCAGCAGCCTCGGACAGGTAACCCAGCCCCAGCATTTT. It codes for CASSLGQVTQPQHF.

A few counts support this clonotype. V usage is TRBV5-6 and J usage is TRBJ2-2, with 10 bases that match TRBD2. CDR3 size: 16 residues. CDR1 is SGHDT and CDR2 is YYEEEE in the germline V gene. V shed 4 bases and J 1 base; nucleotides not matched to a gene: 4. This chain's CDR3 is CASSGGLAENTGELFF. CDR3 bases: TGTGCCAGCAGCGGCGGACTAGCGGAGAACACCGGGGAGCTGTTTTTT.

The V gene is TRBV7-2, the J gene TRBJ2-2, with D hard to call. CDR1 is SGHTA and CDR2 is FQGNSA in the germline V gene. With 0 bases removed from V and 7 bases from J, the gap between germline ends came to 6 bases. CDR3 length equals 13 residues. The CDR3 spells CASSLATFGELFF. For the CDR3, the DNA is TGTGCCAGCAGCTTAGCGACATTCGGGGAGCTGTTTTTT.

In this sample, this clonotype turned up many times. The rearrangement links TRBV7-2 to TRBJ2-1, with 8 bases aligning to TRBD1. The CDR3 contains 15 residues. Germline V gene sequence: CDR1 SGHTA, CDR2 FQGNSA. Trimming took 5 bases from V and 6 from J; bases not matched to a gene: 9. The CDR3 loop reads CASSTQGGPPNEQFF. DNA for the CDR3: TGTGCCAGCAGCACACAGGGGGGTCCCCCCAATGAGCAGTTCTTC.

Only a few counts were recorded for this clonotype. The J gene is TRBJ2-1, the V gene TRBV2, with D maybe TRBD2 (6 bases). Germline V lookup: CDR1 SNHLY, CDR2 FYNNEI. The CDR3 is 13 residues long. V was cut by 7 bases and J by 7 bases, with 14 bases left in between. CDR3 sequence (DNA): TGTGCCAGCATGTTGGGGGGAATAAATGAGCAGTTCTTC. Amino acids: CASMLGGINEQFF.